These T cell receptor beta chains were read from a single sample in a study of CD8 T cells in Susac syndrome. TCRdb reprocessed the immunoSEQ multiplex PCR reads with MiXCR, giving one entry per CDR3 protein. The top ten hold roughly 0.17% of the sample, which has some 130,000 distinct CDR3 sequences, approximately 95% seen once. Sequencing was done on a sample of CD8+ T cells from PBMCs. These receptor sequences come from a human donor with Susac syndrome. Both conserved end residues are part of each CDR3. The D gene is left open where the match is weak. Size is stated for part of the rows, as once, few or many counts, or as a class when the clone is expanded.

CDR3 length	clone size	V gene	D gene	J gene	CDR3 protein	CDR3 DNA
12	-	TRBV30	-	TRBJ1-1	CAWDPANTEAFF	TGTGCCTGGGACCCAGCGAACACTGAAGCTTTCTTT
11	-	TRBV5-6	-	TRBJ1-2	CASSFGISYTF	TGTGCCAGCAGCTTCGGGATCAGCTACACCTTC
16	once	TRBV24-1	TRBD1	TRBJ2-2	CATSDFEGGAAGELFF	TGTGCCACCAGTGATTTCGAAGGGGGCGCGGCCGGGGAGCTGTTTTTT
12	-	TRBV4-1	-	TRBJ1-1	CASSQERSEAFF	TGCGCCAGCAGCCAAGAGAGGTCTGAAGCTTTCTTT
17	-	TRBV4-1	TRBD2	TRBJ2-3	CASSLEPTSGTGDTQYF	TGCGCCAGCAGCCTCGAGCCGACTAGCGGGACTGGAGATACGCAGTATTTT
13	-	TRBV19	-	TRBJ1-2	CASSIAAPYGYTF	TGTGCCAGTAGTATTGCTGCCCCCTATGGCTACACCTTC
14	-	TRBV5-6	TRBD2	TRBJ2-1	CASSSFRREGQQFF	TGTGCCAGCAGCTCCTTTAGGCGGGAGGGCCAGCAGTTCTTC
12	-	TRBV19	-	TRBJ2-1	CASSFGRGEQFF	TGTGCCAGTAGTTTCGGCCGGGGTGAGCAGTTCTTC
14	-	TRBV6-5	TRBD1	TRBJ1-2	CASSYGGTAYGYTF	TGTGCCAGCAGTTACGGAGGGACAGCCTATGGCTACACCTTC
17	-	TRBV29-1	TRBD2	TRBJ2-1	CSVPGWSRREGRDEQFF	TGCAGCGTCCCTGGTTGGAGTCGGCGGGAGGGTAGGGATGAGCAGTTCTTC
11	few	TRBV25-1	-	TRBJ2-1	CASSGNNEQFF	TGTGCCAGCAGTGGTAACAATGAGCAGTTCTTC
14	-	TRBV20-1	-	TRBJ2-3	CSASDGESRDTQYF	TGCAGTGCTAGTGACGGGGAGTCGAGAGATACGCAGTATTTT
15	-	TRBV7-3	TRBD2	TRBJ2-4	CASSSTAGGLNIQYF	TGTGCCAGCAGCTCAACTGCGGGAGGCCTAAACATTCAGTACTTC
14	-	TRBV19	-	TRBJ2-7	CASSISGYSYEQYF	TGTGCCAGTAGTATATCGGGATACTCCTACGAGCAGTACTTC
15	-	TRBV9	-	TRBJ2-1	CASSEAGNPGHEQFF	TGTGCCAGCAGCGAGGCTGGGAATCCTGGTCATGAGCAGTTCTTC
15	-	TRBV9	-	TRBJ2-5	CASSAGSGPRETQYF	TGTGCCAGCAGCGCTGGTTCCGGGCCGAGAGAGACCCAGTACTTC
14	-	TRBV29-1	-	TRBJ2-1	CSVESGQIGNEQFF	TGCAGCGTTGAATCGGGACAAATCGGCAATGAGCAGTTCTTC
15	-	TRBV9	TRBD1	TRBJ1-1	CASSAGNRGLTEAFF	TGTGCCAGCAGCGCAGGCAACAGGGGGCTAACTGAAGCTTTCTTT
14	-	TRBV27	-	TRBJ2-1	CASSLSGGLNEQFF	TGTGCCAGCAGTTTATCAGGGGGGCTCAATGAGCAGTTCTTC
13	-	TRBV7-2	-	TRBJ2-5	CASSPDNEETQYF	TGTGCCAGCAGCCCAGACAACGAAGAGACCCAGTACTTC
13	-	TRBV6-5	-	TRBJ1-2	CASSWGSNYGYTF	TGTGCCAGCAGTTGGGGCAGCAACTATGGCTACACCTTC
15	-	TRBV12-3/TRBV12-4	-	TRBJ2-5	CASRLRAAPQETQYF	TGTGCCAGCAGGCTTCGGGCAGCTCCACAAGAGACCCAGTACTTC
16	-	TRBV4-1	TRBD2	TRBJ2-7	CASSHGLAGGLYEQYF	TGCGCCAGCAGCCACGGACTAGCGGGAGGGCTGTACGAGCAGTACTTC
15	-	TRBV2	TRBD2	TRBJ2-7	CASSGGLAGNHEQYF	TGTGCCAGCAGTGGGGGGCTAGCGGGAAACCACGAGCAGTACTTC